A selection of T cell receptor beta chains follows, all from one sample in a study of shared T cell receptors in the human thymus. Clones were read by immunoSEQ multiplex PCR, and TCRdb kept only the in-frame ones, dropping some. The sample contains 600,000 or so clones, about 90% of which appear only once. The data also belong to a second study, concerning human thymus T cells.

The sample was thymocytes. The receptors were sampled from a boy under two years old with a congenital heart defect. The CDR3 runs from the conserved cysteine through the conserved F or W. The D gene is left open where the match is weak. A clone size is listed for some rows: how often the clone was seen (once, few, many), or a class if it is expanded.

>TRBJ2-1|TRBV6-6|NA|NA
TGTGCCAGCAGTGACAGGAGCTCCTACAATGAGCAGTTCTTC
CASSDRSSYNEQFF
>TRBJ1-5|TRBV6-5|NA|NA
TGTGCCAGCAGTTACTCTCGGACTTATCAGCCCCAGCATTTT
CASSYSRTYQPQHF
>TRBJ2-2|TRBV7-8|TRBD2|NA
TGTGCCAGCAGCTTATCGGGGGGGCTTGGCACCGGGGAGCTGTTTTTT
CASSLSGGLGTGELFF
>TRBJ1-2|TRBV28|TRBD1|NA
TGTGCCAGCAATAGGGACAGAAACTATGGCTACACCTTC
CASNRDRNYGYTF
>TRBJ2-1|TRBV27|TRBD2|NA
TGTGCCAGCAGCCCCCCCCCGACTAGCGGCAAGGGAAATGAGCAGTTCTTC
CASSPPPTSGKGNEQFF
>TRBJ1-5|TRBV28|TRBD1|NA
TGTGCCAGCAGTTTGGGGACAGGGAGGGGTAGCAATCAGCCCCAGCATTTT
CASSLGTGRGSNQPQHF
>TRBJ2-1|TRBV5-1|TRBD2|once
TGCGCCAGCAGCTTGGACTCCGGGACTACGCTATACAATGAGCAGTTCTTC
CASSLDSGTTLYNEQFF
>TRBJ2-1|TRBV4-3|TRBD1|few
TGCGCCAGCAGCCAAGAAATGATGACAGGGGGGGTTTTTTGGCGACTCAATGAGCAGTTCTTC
CASSQEMMTGGVFWRLNEQFF
>TRBJ1-5|TRBV27|NA|NA
TGTGCCACCAAGGATAGGGGCTATTATGGGGAATACCCAGTCCCTCAGCCCCAGCATTTT
CATKDRGYYGEYPVPQPQHF
>TRBJ2-5|TRBV4-1|TRBD2|NA
TGCGCCAGCAGCCGTGTGGGAGGGCCCGAGACCCAGTACTTC
CASSRVGGPETQYF
>TRBJ2-7|TRBV27|TRBD2|NA
TGTGCCAGCAGTCCACGGACTAGCGGGAGCGCAGGAGGCTCCTACGAGCAGTACTTC
CASSPRTSGSAGGSYEQYF
>TRBJ2-7|TRBV5-1|TRBD2|NA
TGCGCCAGCAGACGAGCGGGGGAATACGAGCAGTACTTC
CASRRAGEYEQYF
>TRBJ2-3|TRBV29-1|TRBD1|NA
TGCAGCGTTGAAGATGAGGGGGCCGGGACAGGGACGCATACGCAGTATTTT
CSVEDEGAGTGTHTQYF
>TRBJ2-7|TRBV27|NA|NA
TGTGCCAGCAGAGGACAGCCCAGCTCCTACGAGCAGTACTTC
CASRGQPSSYEQYF
>TRBJ2-3|TRBV28|NA|NA
TGTGCCAGCAGCCTCACCAACAGGCCTAGCACAGATACGCAGTATTTT
CASSLTNRPSTDTQYF
>TRBJ2-1|TRBV4-3|TRBD2|NA
TGCGCCAGCAGCCAAGATCAAGAACTAGCGGGGTACTACAATGAGCAGTTCTTC
CASSQDQELAGYYNEQFF
>TRBJ2-7|TRBV7-9|NA|NA
TGTGCCAGCAGCCCCCGACAGGCGTACGACTACGAGCAGTACTTC
CASSPRQAYDYEQYF
>TRBJ1-2|TRBV10-3|TRBD1|once
TGTGCCATGCAACAGGGGGCTAACTATGGCTACACCTTC
CAMQQGANYGYTF
>TRBJ1-5|TRBV2|NA|NA
TGTGCCAGCAGGCCAATCGGGGAGAATCAGCCCCAGCATTTT
CASRPIGENQPQHF
>TRBJ2-7|TRBV27|NA|NA
TGTGCCAGCAAGGGATTGGGGACTGAGTACGAGCAGTACTTC
CASKGLGTEYEQYF
>TRBJ2-7|TRBV27|TRBD2|NA
TGTGCCAGCAGTCGGTCGGGACTAGCGGACTACGAGCAGTACTTC
CASSRSGLADYEQYF
>TRBJ1-2|TRBV7-9|NA|NA
TGTGCCAGCAGTCAACCCACCGCGGTGTCTGGCTACACCTTC
CASSQPTAVSGYTF
>TRBJ1-1|TRBV28|TRBD1|NA
TGTGCCAGCAGATCGTTAGGGGGCTTTGTGGGCACTGAAGCTTTCTTT
CASRSLGGFVGTEAFF
>TRBJ2-5|TRBV5-4|TRBD1|NA
TGTGCCAGCAGCTTGCCGGGTCCGACAGGGCCGGCAAAGCAGTACTTC
CASSLPGPTGPAKQYF
>TRBJ2-3|TRBV18|NA|NA
TGTGCCAGCTCACCACCCCTACTAGTGAACACAGATACGCAGTATTTT
CASSPPLLVNTDTQYF
>TRBJ2-7|TRBV2|NA|NA
TGTGCCAGCAGCCCCTCTGAAGTACCGGACAGAGGGACCTACGAGCAGTACTTC
CASSPSEVPDRGTYEQYF
>TRBJ1-1|TRBV19|NA|NA
TGTGCCACCTCATCTCCAGGGGCCAGGAACACTGAAGCTTTCTTT
CATSSPGARNTEAFF
>TRBJ2-7|TRBV5-4|NA|few
TGTGCCAGCAGCTTGTGGAGGGCCTACGAGCAGTACTTC
CASSLWRAYEQYF
>TRBJ2-7|TRBV5-1|NA|NA
TGCGCCAGCAGCACCCTACGACAGGATTCCTACGAGCAGTACTTC
CASSTLRQDSYEQYF
>TRBJ2-7|TRBV12-5|TRBD2|once
TGTGCTAGCAGGACTAGCGGGTATGTCGGCGAGCAGTACTTC
CASRTSGYVGEQYF
>TRBJ2-5|TRBV29-1|TRBD1|NA
TGCAGCGTCAAACCCACTGACAGGGTTGAGACCCAGTACTTC
CSVKPTDRVETQYF
>TRBJ2-3|TRBV4-1|TRBD2|NA
TGCGCCAGCAGCGCCAGACTAGCGGGCACAGATACGCAGTATTTT
CASSARLAGTDTQYF
>TRBJ2-5|TRBV29-1|NA|NA
TGCAGCGTTCGGTACGGGGATTGGTACCAAGAGACCCAGTACTTC
CSVRYGDWYQETQYF